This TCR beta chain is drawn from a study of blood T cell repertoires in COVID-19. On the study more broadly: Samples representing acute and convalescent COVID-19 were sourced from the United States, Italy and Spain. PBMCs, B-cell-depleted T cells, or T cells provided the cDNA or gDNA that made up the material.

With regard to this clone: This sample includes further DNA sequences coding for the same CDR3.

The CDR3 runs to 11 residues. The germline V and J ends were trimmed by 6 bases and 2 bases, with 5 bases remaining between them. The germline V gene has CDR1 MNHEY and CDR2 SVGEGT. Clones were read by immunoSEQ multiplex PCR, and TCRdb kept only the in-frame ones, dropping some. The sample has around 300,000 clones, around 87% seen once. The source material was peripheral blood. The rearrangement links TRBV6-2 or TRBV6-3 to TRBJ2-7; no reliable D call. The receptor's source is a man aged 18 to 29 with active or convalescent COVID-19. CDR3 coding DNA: TGTGCCAGCAGCCCCGCCTACGAGCAGTACTTC. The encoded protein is CASSPAYEQYF.